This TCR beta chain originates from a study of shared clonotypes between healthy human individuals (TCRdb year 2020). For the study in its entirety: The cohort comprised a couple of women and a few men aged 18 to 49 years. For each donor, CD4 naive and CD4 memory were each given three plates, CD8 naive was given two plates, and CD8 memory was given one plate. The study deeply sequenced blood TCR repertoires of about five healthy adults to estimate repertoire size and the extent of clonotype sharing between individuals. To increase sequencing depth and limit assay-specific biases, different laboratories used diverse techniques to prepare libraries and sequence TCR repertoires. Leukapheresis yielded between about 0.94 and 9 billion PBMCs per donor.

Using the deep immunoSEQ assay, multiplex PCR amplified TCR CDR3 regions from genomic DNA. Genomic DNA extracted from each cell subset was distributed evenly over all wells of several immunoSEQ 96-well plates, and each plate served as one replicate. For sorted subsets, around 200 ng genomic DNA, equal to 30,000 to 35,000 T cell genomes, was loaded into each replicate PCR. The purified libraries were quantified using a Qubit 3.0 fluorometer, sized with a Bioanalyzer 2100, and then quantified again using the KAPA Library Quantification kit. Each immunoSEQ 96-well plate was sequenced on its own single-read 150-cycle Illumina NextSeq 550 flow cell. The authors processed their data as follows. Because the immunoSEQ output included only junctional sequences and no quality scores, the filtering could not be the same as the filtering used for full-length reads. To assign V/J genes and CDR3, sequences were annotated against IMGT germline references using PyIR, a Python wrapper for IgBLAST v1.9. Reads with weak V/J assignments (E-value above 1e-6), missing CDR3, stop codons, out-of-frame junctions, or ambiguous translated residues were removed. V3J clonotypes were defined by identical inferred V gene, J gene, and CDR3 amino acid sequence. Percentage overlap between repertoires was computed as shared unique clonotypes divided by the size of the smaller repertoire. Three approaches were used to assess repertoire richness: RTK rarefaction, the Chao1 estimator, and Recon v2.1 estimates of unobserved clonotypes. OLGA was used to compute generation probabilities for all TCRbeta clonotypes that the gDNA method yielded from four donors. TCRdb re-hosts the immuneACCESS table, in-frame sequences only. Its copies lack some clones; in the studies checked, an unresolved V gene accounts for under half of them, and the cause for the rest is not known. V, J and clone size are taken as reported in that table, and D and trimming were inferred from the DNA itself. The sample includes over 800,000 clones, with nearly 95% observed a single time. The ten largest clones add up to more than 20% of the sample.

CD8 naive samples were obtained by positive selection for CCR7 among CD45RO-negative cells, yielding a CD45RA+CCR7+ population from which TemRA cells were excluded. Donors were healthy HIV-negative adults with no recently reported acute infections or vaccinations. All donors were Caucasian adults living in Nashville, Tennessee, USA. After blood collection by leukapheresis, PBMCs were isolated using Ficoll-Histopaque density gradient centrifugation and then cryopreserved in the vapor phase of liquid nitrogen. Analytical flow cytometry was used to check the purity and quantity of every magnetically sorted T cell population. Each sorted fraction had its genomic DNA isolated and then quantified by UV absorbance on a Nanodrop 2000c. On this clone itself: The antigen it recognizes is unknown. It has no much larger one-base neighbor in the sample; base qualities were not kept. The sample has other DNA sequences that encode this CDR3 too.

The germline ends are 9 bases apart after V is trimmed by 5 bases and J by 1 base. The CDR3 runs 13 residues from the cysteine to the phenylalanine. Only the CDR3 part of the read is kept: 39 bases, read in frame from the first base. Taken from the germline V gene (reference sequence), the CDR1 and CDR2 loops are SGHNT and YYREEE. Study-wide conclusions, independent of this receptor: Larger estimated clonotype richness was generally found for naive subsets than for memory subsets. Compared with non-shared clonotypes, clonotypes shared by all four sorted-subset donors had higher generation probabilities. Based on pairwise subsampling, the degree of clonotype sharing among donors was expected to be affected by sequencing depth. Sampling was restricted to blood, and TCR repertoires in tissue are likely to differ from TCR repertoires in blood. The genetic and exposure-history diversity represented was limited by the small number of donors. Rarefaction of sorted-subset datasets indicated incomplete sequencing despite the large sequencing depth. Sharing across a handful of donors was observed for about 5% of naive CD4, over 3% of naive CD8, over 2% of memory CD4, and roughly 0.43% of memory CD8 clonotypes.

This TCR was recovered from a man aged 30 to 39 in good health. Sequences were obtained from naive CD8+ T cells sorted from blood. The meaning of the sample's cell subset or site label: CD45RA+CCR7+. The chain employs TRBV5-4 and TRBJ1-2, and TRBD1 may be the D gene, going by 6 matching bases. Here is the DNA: TGTGCCAGCAGTTCGGACAGTAACTATGGCTACACCTTC. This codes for CASSSDSNYGYTF.